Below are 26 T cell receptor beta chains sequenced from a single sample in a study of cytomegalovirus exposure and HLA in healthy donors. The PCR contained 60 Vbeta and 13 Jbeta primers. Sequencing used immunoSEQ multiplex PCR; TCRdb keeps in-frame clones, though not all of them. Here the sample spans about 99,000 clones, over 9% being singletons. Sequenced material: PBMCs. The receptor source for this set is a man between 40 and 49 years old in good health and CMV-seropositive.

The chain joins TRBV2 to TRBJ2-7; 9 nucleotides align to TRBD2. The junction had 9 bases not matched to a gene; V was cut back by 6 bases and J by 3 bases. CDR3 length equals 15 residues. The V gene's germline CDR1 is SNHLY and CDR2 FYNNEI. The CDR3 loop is CASRPGLAQLYEQYF. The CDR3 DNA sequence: TGTGCCAGCAGGCCGGGACTAGCCCAACTCTACGAGCAGTACTTC.

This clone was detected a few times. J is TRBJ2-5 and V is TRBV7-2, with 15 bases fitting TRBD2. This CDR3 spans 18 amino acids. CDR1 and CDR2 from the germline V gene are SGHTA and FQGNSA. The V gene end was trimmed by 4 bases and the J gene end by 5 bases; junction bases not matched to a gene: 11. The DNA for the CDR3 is TGTGCCAGCAGCTCAGGACTAGCGGGAGGGCCTGTCCGGGAGACCCAGTACTTC. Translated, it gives CASSSGLAGGPVRETQYF. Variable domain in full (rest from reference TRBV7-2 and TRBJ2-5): GAGVSQSPSNKVTEKGKDVELRCDPISGHTALYWYRQSLGQGLEFLIYFQGNSAPDKSGLPSDRFSAERTGGSVSTLTIQRTQQEDSAVYLCASSSGLAGGPVRETQYFGPGTRLLVL.

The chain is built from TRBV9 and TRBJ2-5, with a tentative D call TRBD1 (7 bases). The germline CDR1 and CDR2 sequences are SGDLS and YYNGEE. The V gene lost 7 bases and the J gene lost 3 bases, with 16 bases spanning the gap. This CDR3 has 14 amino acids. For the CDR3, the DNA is TGTGCCAGCGGGTCAGGGGGGACGAAAGAGACCCAGTACTTC. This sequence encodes CASGSGGTKETQYF.

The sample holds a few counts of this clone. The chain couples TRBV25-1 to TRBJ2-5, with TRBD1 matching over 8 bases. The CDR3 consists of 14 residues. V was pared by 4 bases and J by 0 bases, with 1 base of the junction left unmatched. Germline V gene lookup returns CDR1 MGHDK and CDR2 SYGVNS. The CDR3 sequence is CASSGDRYQETQYF. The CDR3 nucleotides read TGTGCCAGCAGTGGGGACAGGTACCAAGAGACCCAGTACTTC.

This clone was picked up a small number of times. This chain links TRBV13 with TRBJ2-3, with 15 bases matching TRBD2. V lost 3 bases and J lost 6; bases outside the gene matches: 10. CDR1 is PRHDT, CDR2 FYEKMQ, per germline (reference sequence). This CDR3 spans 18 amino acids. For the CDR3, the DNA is TGTGCCAGCAGCTTCGCACCAGGACTAGCGGGGGGGGAGGATACGCAGTATTTT. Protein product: CASSFAPGLAGGEDTQYF.

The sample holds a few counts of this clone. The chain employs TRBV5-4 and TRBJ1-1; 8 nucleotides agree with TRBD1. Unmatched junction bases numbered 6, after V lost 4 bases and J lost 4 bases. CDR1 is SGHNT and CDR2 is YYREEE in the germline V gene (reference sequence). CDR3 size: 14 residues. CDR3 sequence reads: CASSARTGITEAFF. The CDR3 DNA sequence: TGTGCCAGCAGCGCCAGGACAGGGATCACTGAAGCTTTCTTT.

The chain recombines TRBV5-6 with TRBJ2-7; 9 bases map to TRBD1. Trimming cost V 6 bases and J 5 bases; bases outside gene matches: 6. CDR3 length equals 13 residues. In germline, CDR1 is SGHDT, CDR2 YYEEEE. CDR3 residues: CASIGTGLHEQYF. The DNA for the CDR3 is TGTGCCAGCATCGGGACAGGGCTCCACGAGCAGTACTTC.

The CDR3 coding sequence is TGCAGCGTTGAAGACCTGACAGGGGGGGGCGAGCAGTACTTC. Encoded protein: CSVEDLTGGGEQYF. This chain uses TRBV29-1 with TRBJ2-5; 9 nucleotides agree with TRBD1. The J call may be wrong; the DNA end is better matched by TRBJ2-7. The CDR3 runs 14 residues. Germline-derived CDR1 and CDR2 are SQVTM and ANQGSEA.

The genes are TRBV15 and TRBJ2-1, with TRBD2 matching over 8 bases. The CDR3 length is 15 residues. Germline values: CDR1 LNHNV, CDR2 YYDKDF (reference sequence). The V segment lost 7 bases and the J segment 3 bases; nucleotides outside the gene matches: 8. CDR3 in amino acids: CATKRELADYNEQFF. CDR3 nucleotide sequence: TGTGCCACCAAGAGGGAACTAGCGGACTACAATGAGCAGTTCTTC.

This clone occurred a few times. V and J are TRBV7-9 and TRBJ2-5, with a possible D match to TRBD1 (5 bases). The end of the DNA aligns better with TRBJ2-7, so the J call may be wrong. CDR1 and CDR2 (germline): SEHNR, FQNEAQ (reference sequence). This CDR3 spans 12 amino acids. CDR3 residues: CASSQTVYEQYF. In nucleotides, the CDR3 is TGTGCCAGCAGCCAGACAGTATACGAGCAGTACTTC.

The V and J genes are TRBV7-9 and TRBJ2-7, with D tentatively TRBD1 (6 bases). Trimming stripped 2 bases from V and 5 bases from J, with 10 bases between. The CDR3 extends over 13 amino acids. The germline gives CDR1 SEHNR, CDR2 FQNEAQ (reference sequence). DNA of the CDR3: TGTGCCAGCAGCTTAACAGGGACCGACGAGCAGTACTTC. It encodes CASSLTGTDEQYF.

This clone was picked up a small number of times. CDR3 nucleotides: TGTGCCTGGAGTGAGGACTTAAGCTCCTACAATGAGCAGTTCTTC. It yields the protein CAWSEDLSSYNEQFF. This sequence joins TRBV30 and TRBJ2-1; tentatively, D is TRBD2 (5 bases). V lost 1 base to trimming and J lost 0 bases, with 10 bases between them. This CDR3 is 15 amino acids long. Germline loops: CDR1 GTSNPN, CDR2 SVGIG (reference sequence). Full variable domain (rest looked up from reference TRBV30 and TRBJ2-1): SQTIHQWPATLVQPVGSPLSLECTVEGTSNPNLYWYRQAAGRGLQLLFYSVGIGQISSEVPQNLSASRPQDRQFILSSKKLLLSDSGFYLCAWSEDLSSYNEQFFGPGTRLTVL.

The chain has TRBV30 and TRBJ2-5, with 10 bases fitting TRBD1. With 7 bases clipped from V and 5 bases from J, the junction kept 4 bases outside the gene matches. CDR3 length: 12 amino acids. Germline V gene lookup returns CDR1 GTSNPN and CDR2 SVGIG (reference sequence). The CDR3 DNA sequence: TGTGCCTCGGGACAGGGGACGGAGACCCAGTACTTC. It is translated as CASGQGTETQYF.

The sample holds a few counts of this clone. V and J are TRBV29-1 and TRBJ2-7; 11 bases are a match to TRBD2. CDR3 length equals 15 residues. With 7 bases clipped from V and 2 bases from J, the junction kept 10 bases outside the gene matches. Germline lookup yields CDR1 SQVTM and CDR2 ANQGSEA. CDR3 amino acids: CSAGLAGRPPYEQYF. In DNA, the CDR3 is TGCAGCGCCGGACTAGCGGGCCGACCACCCTACGAGCAGTACTTC.

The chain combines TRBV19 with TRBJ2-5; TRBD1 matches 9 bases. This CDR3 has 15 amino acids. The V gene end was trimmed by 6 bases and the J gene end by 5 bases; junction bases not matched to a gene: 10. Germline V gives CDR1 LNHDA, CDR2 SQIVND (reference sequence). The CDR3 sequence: CASRTGGGPGETQYF. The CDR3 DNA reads TGTGCCAGTAGGACAGGGGGAGGCCCGGGGGAGACCCAGTACTTC.

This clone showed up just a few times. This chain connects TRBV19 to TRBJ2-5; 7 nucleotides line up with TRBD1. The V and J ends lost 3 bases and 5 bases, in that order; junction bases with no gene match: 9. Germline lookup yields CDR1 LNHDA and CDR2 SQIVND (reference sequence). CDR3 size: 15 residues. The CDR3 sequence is CASSIRQGFAETQYF. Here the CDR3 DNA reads TGTGCCAGTAGTATCCGACAGGGCTTTGCGGAGACCCAGTACTTC.

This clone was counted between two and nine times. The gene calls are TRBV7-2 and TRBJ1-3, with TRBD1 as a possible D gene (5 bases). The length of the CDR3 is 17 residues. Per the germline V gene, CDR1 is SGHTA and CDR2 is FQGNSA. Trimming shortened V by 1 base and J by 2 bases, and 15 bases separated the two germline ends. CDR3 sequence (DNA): TGTGCCAGCAGCTTAGAATTTGGCAGGGCAGCTGGAAACACCATATATTTT. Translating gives CASSLEFGRAAGNTIYF.

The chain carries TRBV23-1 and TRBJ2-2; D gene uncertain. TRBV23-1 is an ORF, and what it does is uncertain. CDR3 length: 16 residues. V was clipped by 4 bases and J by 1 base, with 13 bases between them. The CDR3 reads CASSPYYRRNTGELFF. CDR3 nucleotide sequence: TGCGCCAGCAGTCCCTACTATCGACGGAACACCGGGGAGCTGTTTTTT.

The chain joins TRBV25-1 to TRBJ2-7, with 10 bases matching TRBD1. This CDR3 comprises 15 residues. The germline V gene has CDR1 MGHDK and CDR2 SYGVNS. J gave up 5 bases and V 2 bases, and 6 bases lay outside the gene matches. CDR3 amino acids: CASSERRQGANEQYF. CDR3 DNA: TGTGCCAGCAGTGAAAGGAGACAGGGGGCTAACGAGCAGTACTTC.

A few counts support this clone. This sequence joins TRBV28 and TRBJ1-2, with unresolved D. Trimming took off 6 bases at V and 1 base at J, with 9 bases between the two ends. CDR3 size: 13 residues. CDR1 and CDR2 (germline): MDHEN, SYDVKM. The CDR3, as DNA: TGTGCCAGCAGGTCAGGCGTTAACTATGGCTACACCTTC. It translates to CASRSGVNYGYTF.

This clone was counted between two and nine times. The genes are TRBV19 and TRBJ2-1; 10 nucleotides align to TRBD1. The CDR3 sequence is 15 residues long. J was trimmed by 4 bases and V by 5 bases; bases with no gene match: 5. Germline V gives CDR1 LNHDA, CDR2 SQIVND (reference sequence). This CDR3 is CASSSGTGVYNEQFF. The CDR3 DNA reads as TGTGCCAGTAGTTCCGGGACAGGGGTTTACAATGAGCAGTTCTTC.

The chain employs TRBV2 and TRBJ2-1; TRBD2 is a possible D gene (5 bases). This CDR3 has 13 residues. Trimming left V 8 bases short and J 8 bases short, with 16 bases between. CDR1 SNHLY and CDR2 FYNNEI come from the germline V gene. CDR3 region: CASGKGDGDEQFF. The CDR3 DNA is TGTGCCAGCGGGAAGGGAGACGGGGATGAGCAGTTCTTC. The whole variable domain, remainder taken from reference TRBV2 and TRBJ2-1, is EPEVTQTPSHQVTQMGQEVILRCVPISNHLYFYWYRQILGQKVEFLVSFYNNEISEKSEIFDDQFSVERPDGSNFTLKIRSTKLEDSAMYFCASGKGDGDEQFFGPGTRLTVL.

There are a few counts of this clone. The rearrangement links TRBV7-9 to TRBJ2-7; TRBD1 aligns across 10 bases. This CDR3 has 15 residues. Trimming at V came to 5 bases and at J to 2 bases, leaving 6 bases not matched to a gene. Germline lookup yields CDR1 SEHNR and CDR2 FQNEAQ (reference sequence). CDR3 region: CASSAQTGGPYEQYF. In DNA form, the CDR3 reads TGTGCCAGCAGCGCCCAGACAGGGGGCCCCTACGAGCAGTACTTC.

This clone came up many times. CDR3 amino acids: CASSRGGTSGRIAQFF. The DNA for the CDR3 is TGTGCCAGCAGCCGAGGTGGGACTAGCGGGCGCATTGCGCAGTTCTTC. The gene calls are TRBV7-2 and TRBJ2-1; TRBD2 agrees at 12 bases. The CDR3 contains 16 residues. The germline V gene has CDR1 SGHTA and CDR2 FQGNSA. The J segment lost 12 bases and the V segment lost 5 bases, leaving 14 bases of the junction unmatched.

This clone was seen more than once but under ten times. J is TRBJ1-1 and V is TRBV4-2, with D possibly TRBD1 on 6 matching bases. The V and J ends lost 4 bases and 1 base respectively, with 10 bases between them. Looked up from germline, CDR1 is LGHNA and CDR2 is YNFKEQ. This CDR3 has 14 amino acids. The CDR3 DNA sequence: TGTGCCAGCAGCCCCCACAGGGAGAACACTGAAGCTTTCTTT. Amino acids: CASSPHRENTEAFF.

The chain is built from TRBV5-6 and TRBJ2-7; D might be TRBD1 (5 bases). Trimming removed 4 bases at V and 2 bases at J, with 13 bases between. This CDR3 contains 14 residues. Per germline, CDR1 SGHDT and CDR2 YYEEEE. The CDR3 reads CASSPNRLTYEQYF. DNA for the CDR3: TGTGCCAGCAGCCCCAACAGGCTTACCTACGAGCAGTACTTC.